Sequencing of this T cell receptor (beta chain) was carried out in a study of T cells in narcolepsy. Study-wide points: Healthy controls reportedly lacked the autoreactive clonotypes serially found in patients' blood.

The CDR3 has 14 residues. Germline V gene data show CDR1 as GTSNPN and CDR2 as SVGIG (reference sequence). V gave up 3 bases and J gave up 6 bases; unmatched junction bases: 7. Comment on this clone: Its cognate antigen is unknown.

Sequencing was performed with immunoSEQ multiplex PCR; in TCRdb, only in-frame clones are kept and a portion is missing. The table shows roughly 30,000 clones, with approximately 77% occurring only once. The source is a human donor in good health. Material: memory (CD45RA-) CD4+ T cells from blood. The chain recombines TRBV30 with TRBJ1-2; TRBD1 matches at 10 bases. CDR3 sequence: CAWSRDRGGHGYTF. For the CDR3, the DNA is TGTGCCTGGAGCCGGGACAGGGGTGGTCATGGCTACACCTTC.